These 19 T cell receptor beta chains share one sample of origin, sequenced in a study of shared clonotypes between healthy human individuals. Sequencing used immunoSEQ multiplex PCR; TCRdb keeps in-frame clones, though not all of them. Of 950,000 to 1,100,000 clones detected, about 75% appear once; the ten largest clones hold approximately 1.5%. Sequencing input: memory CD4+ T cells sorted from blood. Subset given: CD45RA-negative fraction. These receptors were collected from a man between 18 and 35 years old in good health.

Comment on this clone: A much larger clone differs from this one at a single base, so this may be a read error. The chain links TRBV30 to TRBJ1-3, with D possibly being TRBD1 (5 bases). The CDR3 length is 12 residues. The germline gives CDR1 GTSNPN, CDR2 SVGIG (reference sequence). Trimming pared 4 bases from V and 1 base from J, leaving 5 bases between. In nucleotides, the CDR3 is TGTGCCTGGACAGGGTCTGGAAACACCATATATTTT. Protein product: CAWTGSGNTIYF.

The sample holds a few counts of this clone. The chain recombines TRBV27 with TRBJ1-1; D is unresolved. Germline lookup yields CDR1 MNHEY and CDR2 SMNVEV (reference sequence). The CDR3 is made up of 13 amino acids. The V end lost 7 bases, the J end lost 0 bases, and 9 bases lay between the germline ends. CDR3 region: CASIGQVNTEAFF. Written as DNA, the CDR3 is TGTGCCAGCATCGGGCAGGTGAACACTGAAGCTTTCTTT.

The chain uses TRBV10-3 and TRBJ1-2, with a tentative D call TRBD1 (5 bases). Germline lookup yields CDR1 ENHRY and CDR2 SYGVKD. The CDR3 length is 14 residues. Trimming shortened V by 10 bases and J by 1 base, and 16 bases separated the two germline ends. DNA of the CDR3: TGTGCCAGTCTTCGGGACGATATTAACTATGGCTACACCTTC. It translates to CASLRDDINYGYTF.

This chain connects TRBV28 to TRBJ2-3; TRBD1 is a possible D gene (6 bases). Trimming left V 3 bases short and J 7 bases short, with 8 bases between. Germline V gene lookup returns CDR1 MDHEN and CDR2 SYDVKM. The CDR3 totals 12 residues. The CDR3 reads CASSLRDNTQYF. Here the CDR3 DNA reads TGTGCCAGCAGTTTGAGGGACAATACGCAGTATTTT.

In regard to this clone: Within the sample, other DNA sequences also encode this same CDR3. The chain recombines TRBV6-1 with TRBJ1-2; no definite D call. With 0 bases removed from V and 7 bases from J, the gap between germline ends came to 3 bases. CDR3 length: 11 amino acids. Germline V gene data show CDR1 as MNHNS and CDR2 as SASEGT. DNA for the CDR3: TGTGCCAGCAGTGAAGCGGGTGGCTACACCTTC. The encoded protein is CASSEAGGYTF.

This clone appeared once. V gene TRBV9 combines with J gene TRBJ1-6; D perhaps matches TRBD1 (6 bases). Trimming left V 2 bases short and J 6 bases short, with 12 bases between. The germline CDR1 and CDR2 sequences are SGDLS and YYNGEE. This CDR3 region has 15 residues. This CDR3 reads CASSVHRELNSPLHF. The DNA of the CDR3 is TGTGCCAGCAGCGTCCACAGGGAGCTTAATTCACCCCTCCACTTT. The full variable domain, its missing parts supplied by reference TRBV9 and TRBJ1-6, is DSGVTQTPKHLITATGQRVTLRCSPRSGDLSVYWYQQSLDQGLQFLIQYYNGEERAKGNILERFSAQQFPDLHSELNLSSLELGDSALYFCASSVHRELNSPLHFGNGTRLTVT.

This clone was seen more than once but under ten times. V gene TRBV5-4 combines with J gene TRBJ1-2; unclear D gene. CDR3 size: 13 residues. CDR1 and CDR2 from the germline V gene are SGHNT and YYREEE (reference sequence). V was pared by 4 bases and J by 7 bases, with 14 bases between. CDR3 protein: CASSPPTGSGYTF. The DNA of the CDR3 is TGTGCCAGCAGCCCGCCGACCGGGAGTGGCTACACCTTC.

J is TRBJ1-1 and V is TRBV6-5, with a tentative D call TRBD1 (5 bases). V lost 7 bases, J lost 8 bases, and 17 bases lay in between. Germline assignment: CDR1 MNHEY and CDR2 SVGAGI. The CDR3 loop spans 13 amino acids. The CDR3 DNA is TGTGCCAGCACCCTATTCCGATGGGGCGAAGCTTTCTTT. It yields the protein CASTLFRWGEAFF.

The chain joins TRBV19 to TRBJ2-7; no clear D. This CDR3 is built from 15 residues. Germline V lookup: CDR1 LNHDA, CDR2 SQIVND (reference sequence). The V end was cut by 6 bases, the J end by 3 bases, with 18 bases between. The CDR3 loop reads CASRRPGAVGYEQYF. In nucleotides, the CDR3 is TGTGCCAGTAGGAGGCCAGGAGCAGTGGGCTACGAGCAGTACTTC.

The CDR3 loop is CASSGGDRGSPYEQYF. The DNA for the CDR3 is TGTGCCAGCAGTGGAGGTGACAGGGGGTCCCCCTACGAGCAGTACTTC. The rearrangement joins TRBV25-1 to TRBJ2-5; 9 bases match TRBD1. The J call may not be correct, given that the DNA end is closer to TRBJ2-7. Germline CDR1 MGHDK, CDR2 SYGVNS. The CDR3 has 16 amino acids.

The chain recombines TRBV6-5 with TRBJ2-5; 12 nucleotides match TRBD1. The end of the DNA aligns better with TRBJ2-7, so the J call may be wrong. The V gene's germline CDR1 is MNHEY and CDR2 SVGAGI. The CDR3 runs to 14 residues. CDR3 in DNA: TGTGCCAGCAGTGGGGGACAGGGGGCCGACGAGCAGTACTTC. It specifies CASSGGQGADEQYF.

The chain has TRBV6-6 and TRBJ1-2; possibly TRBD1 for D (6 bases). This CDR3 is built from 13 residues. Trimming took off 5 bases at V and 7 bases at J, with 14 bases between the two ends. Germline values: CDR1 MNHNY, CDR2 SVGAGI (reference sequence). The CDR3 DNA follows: TGTGCCAGCAGTAAAAATAGGGGGGCTGGCTACACCTTC. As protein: CASSKNRGAGYTF.

CDR3 loop: CASSALRSNYGYTF. In DNA form, the CDR3 reads TGTGCCAGCAGTGCACTCAGGTCTAACTATGGCTACACCTTC. The chain is built from TRBV28 and TRBJ1-2; no firm D call. Trimming pared 5 bases from V and 0 bases from J, leaving 10 bases between. The CDR3 totals 14 residues. CDR1 and CDR2 (germline): MDHEN, SYDVKM.

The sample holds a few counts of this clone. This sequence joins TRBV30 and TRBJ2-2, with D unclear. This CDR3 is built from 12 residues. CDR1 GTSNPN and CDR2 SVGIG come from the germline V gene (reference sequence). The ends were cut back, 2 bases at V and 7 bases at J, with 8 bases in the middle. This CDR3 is CAWSRVVGELFF. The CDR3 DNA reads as TGTGCCTGGAGTAGGGTTGTCGGGGAGCTGTTTTTT.

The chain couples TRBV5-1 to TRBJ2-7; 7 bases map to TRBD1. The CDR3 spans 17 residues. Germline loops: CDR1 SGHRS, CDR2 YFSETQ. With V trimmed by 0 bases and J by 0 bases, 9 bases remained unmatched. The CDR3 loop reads CASSLAGSTGYSYEQYF. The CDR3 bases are TGCGCCAGCAGCTTGGCCGGCTCGACAGGGTACTCCTACGAGCAGTACTTC.

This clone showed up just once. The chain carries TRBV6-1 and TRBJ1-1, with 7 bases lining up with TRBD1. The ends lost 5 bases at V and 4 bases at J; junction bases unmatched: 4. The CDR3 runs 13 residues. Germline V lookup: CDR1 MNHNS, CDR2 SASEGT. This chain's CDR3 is CASSRQGSTEAFF. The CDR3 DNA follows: TGTGCCAGCAGTCGACAGGGCAGCACTGAAGCTTTCTTT.

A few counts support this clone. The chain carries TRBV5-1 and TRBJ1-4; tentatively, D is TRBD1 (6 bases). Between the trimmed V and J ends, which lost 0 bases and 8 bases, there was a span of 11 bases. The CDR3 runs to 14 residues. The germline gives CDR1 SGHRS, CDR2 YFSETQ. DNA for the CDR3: TGCGCCAGCAGCTTGGGAAACAGGGAAGAAAAACTGTTTTTT. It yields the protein CASSLGNREEKLFF.

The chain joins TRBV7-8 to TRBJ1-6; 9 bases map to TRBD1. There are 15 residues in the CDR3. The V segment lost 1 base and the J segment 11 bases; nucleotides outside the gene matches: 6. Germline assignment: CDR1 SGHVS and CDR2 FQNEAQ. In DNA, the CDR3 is TGTGCCAGCAGCTTAGTAACAGGGGGCAGAACACCCCTCCACTTT. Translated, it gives CASSLVTGGRTPLHF.

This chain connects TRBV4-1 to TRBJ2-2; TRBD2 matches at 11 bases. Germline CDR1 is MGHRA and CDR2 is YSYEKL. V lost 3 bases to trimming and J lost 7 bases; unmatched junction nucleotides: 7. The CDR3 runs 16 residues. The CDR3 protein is CASSQGLAGGVGELFF. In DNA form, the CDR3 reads TGCGCCAGCAGCCAGGGATTAGCGGGGGGGGTCGGGGAGCTGTTTTTT.